A single sample is the source of the 8 T cell receptor beta chains below, sequenced in a study of cytomegalovirus exposure and HLA in healthy donors. The PCR employed 60 Vbeta primers together with 13 Jbeta primers. Assay used: immunoSEQ multiplex PCR; TCRdb lists only in-frame clones, some missing. The data show 120,000 to 150,000 clones, approximately 70% seen once. Source material: PBMCs. These receptors originate from a woman aged 60-70 years in good health and CMV-seronegative.

This chain uses TRBV5-6 with TRBJ2-7, with D possibly being TRBD1 (6 bases). The V gene's germline CDR1 is SGHDT and CDR2 YYEEEE. Trimming removed 2 bases at V and 7 bases at J, with 7 bases between. The CDR3 loop spans 11 amino acids. The CDR3 DNA sequence: TGTGCCAGCAGCTTTGACAGGGAGCAGTACTTC. This translates into CASSFDREQYF.

This clone is a singleton in its sample. The CDR3 DNA reads TGTGCCAGCAGCCCGGGACTTCCAACTAATGAAAAACTGTTTTTT. It specifies CASSPGLPTNEKLFF. The chain carries TRBV7-3 and TRBJ1-4; a weak D match, TRBD1 (5 bases). CDR1 and CDR2 from the germline V gene are SGHTA and FQGTGA. CDR3 length: 15 amino acids. V shed 5 bases and J shed 0 bases, with 10 bases lying between them.

The chain combines TRBV28 with TRBJ1-5; 9 positions match TRBD1. Germline CDR1 reads MDHEN; CDR2 reads SYDVKM. V lost 5 bases to trimming and J lost 2 bases; unmatched junction nucleotides: 13. This CDR3 spans 18 amino acids. The CDR3 reads CASSRDRDRLWGNQPQHF. CDR3 in DNA: TGTGCCAGCAGTCGGGACAGGGACAGACTATGGGGCAATCAGCCCCAGCATTTT.

The chain carries TRBV5-1 and TRBJ2-7; TRBD1 agrees at 9 bases. J lost 4 bases, V lost 4 bases, and 9 bases had no gene match. The CDR3 length is 15 residues. CDR1 is SGHRS, CDR2 YFSETQ, per germline. The CDR3 DNA sequence: TGCGCCAGCAGCCCCACTTGGGGACAGGGTTACGAGCAGTACTTC. This gives the protein CASSPTWGQGYEQYF.

The chain links TRBV19 to TRBJ1-4; possibly TRBD1 for D (5 bases). CDR3 size: 13 residues. Germline-derived CDR1 and CDR2 are LNHDA and SQIVND (reference sequence). The ends were cut back, 9 bases at V and 4 bases at J, with 12 bases in the middle. The DNA of the CDR3 is TGTGCCAGGAAGACAGCAGATAATGAAAAACTGTTTTTT. Amino acid sequence: CARKTADNEKLFF.

This clone was observed a handful of times. The CDR3: CASSQEAGSQVGTQYF. Here the CDR3 DNA reads TGCGCCAGCAGCCAAGAGGCAGGGTCGCAGGTTGGTACGCAGTATTTT. The chain uses TRBV4-1 and TRBJ2-3, with a weak D call TRBD1 (5 bases). Germline assignment: CDR1 MGHRA and CDR2 YSYEKL. This CDR3 has 16 residues. Deletions cut 0 bases from V and 8 bases from J, with 18 bases between.

The chain uses TRBV4-2 and TRBJ2-2; 9 nucleotides line up with TRBD2. This CDR3 comprises 16 residues. V trimming: 0 bases; J trimming: 3 bases; junction bases outside the gene matches: 2. Germline values: CDR1 LGHNA, CDR2 YNFKEQ. The chain's CDR3 is CASSQEVAGDTGELFF. The CDR3 nucleotides are TGTGCCAGCAGCCAAGAAGTAGCGGGAGACACCGGGGAGCTGTTTTTT.

For this clone: At one end the junction does not follow the germline gene, possibly because of a read error. The V gene is TRBV19, the J gene TRBJ1-5; the D gene is possibly TRBD1 (5 bases). The CDR3 sequence is 16 residues long. Germline-derived CDR1 and CDR2 are LNHDA and SQIVND (reference sequence). The DNA of the CDR3 is TGTGCCAGTAGTACCACAGGAACATATAGCAATCAGTCCCAGCATTTT. Its translation is CASSTTGTYSNQSQHF.